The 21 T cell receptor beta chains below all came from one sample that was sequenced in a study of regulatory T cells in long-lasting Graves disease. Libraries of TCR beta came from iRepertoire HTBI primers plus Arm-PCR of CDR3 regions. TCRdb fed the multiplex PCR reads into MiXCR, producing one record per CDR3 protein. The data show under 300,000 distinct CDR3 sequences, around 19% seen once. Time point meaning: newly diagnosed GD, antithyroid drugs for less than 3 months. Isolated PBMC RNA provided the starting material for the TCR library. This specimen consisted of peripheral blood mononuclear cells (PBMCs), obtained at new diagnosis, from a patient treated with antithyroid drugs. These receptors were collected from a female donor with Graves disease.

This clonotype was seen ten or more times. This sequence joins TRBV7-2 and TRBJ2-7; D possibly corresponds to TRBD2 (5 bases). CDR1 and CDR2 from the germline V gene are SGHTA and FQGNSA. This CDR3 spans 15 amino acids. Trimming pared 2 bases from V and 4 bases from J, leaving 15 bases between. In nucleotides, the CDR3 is TGTGCCAGCAGCTTAAGTCCCGGGAACCTATACGAGCAGTACTTC. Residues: CASSLSPGNLYEQYF.

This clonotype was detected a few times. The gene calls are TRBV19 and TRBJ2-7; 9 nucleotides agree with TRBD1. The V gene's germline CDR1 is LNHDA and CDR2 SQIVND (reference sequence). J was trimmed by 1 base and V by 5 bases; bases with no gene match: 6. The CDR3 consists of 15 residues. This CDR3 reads CASSPRDRASYEQYF. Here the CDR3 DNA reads TGTGCCAGTAGTCCCCGGGACAGGGCGTCCTACGAGCAGTACTTC.

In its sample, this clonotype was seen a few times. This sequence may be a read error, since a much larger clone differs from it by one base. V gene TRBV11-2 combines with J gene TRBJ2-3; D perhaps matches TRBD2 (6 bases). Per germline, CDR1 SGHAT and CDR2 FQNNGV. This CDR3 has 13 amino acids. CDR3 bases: TGTGTCAGCAGTAGACTAGGAACAGATACGCAGTATTTT. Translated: CVSSRLGTDTQYF.

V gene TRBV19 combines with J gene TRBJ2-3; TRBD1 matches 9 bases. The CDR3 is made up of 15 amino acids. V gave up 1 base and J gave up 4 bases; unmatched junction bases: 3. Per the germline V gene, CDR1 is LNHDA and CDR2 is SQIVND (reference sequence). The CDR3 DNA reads TGTGCCAGTAGTATAGTGGGACAGGGCCCAGATACGCAGTATTTT. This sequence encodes CASSIVGQGPDTQYF.

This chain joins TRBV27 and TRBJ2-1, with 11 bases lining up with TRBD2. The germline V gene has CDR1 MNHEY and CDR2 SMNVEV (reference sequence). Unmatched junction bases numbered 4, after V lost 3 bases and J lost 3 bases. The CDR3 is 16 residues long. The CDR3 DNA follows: TGTGCCAGCAGTTTCCTAGCGGGAGGAGGCTACAATGAGCAGTTCTTC. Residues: CASSFLAGGGYNEQFF.

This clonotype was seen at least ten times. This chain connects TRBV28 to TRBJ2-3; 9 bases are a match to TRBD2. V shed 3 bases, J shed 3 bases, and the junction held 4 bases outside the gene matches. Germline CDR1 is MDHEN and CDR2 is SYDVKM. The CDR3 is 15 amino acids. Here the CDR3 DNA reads TGTGCCAGCAGTTTTCGCGGGAGGGGTACAGATACGCAGTATTTT. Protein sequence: CASSFRGRGTDTQYF.

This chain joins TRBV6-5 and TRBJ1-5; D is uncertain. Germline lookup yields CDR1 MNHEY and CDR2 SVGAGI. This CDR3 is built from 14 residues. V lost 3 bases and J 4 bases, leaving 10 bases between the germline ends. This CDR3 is CASSYEVTNQPQHF. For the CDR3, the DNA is TGTGCCAGCAGTTATGAGGTTACAAATCAGCCCCAGCATTTT.

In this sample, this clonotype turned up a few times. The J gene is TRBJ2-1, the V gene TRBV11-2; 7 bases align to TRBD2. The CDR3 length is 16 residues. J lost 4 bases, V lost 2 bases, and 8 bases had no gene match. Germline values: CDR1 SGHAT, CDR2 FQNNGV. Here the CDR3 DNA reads TGTGCCAGCAGCTTATACGGGTCAGCGGGGTACAATGAGCAGTTCTTC. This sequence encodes CASSLYGSAGYNEQFF.

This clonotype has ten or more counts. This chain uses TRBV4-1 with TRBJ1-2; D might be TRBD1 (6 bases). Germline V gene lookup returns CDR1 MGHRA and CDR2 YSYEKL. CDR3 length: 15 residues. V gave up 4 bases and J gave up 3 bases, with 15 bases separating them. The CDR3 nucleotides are TGCGCCAGCAGCCTGATGGGAGCAGGGGACTATGGCTACACCTTC. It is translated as CASSLMGAGDYGYTF.

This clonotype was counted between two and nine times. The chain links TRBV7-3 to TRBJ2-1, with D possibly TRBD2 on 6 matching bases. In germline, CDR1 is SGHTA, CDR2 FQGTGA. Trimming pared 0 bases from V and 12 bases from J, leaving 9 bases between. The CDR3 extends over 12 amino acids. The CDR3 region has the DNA TGTGCCAGCAGCTTAACCGGGACTCCGCAGTTCTTC. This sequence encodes CASSLTGTPQFF.

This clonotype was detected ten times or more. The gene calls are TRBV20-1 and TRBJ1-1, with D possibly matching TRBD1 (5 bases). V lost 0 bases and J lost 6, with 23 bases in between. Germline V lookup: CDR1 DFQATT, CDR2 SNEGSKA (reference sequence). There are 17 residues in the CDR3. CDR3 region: CSARDFRGRDRGPEAFF. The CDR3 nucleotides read TGCAGTGCTAGAGATTTTCGAGGCAGGGACCGAGGTCCTGAAGCTTTCTTT.

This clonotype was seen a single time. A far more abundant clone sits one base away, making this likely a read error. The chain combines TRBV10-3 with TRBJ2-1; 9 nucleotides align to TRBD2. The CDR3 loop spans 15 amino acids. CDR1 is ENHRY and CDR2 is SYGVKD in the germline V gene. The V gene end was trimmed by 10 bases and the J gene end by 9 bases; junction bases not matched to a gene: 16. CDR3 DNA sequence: TGTGCCACCCAGTCCAGCGGGAGGTTTGGGAGTGAGCAGTTCTTC. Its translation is CATQSSGRFGSEQFF.

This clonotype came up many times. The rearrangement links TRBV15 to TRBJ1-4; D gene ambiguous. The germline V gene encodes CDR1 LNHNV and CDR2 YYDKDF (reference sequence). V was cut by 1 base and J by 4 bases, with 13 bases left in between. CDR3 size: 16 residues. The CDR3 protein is CATSRVKSVLNEKLFF. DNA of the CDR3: TGTGCCACCAGCAGAGTAAAGAGCGTGCTTAATGAAAAACTGTTTTTT.

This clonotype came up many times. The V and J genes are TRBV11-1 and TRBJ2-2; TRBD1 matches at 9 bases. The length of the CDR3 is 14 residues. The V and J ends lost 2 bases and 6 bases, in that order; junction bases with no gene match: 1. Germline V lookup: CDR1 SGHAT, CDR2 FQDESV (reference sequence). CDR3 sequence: CASSLRTGAGELFF. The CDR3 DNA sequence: TGTGCCAGCAGCTTAAGGACAGGGGCCGGGGAGCTGTTTTTT.

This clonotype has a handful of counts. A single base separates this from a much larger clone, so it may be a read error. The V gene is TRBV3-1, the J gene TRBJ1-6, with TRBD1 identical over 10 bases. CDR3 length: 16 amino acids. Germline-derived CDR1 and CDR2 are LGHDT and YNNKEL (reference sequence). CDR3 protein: CASSFDRGLYNSPPHF. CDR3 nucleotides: TGTGCCAGCAGCTTCGACAGGGGGCTGTATAATTCACCCCCCCACTTT.

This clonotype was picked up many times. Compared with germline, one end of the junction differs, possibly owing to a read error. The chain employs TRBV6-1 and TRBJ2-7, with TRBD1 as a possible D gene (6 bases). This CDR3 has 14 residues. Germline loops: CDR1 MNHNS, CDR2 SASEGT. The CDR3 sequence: CASSLAQGSYGQYF. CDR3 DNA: TGTGCCAGCAGCCTAGCACAGGGCTCCTACGGGCAGTACTTC.

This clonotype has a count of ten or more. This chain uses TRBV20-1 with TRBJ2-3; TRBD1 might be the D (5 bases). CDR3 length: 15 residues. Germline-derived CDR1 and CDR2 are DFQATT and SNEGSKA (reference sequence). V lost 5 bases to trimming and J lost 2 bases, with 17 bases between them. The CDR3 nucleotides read TGCAGTGCTTCAGACGATCTTGGGGCCACAGATACGCAGTATTTT. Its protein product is CSASDDLGATDTQYF.

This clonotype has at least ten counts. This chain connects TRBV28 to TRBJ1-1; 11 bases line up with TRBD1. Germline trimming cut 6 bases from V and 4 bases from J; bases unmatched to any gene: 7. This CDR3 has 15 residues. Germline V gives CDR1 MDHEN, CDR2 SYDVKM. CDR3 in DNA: TGTGCCAGCAGGGACAGGGGGCGCGGGGGCACTGAAGCTTTCTTT. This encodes CASRDRGRGGTEAFF. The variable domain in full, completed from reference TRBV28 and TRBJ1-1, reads DVKVTQSSRYLVKRTGEKVFLECVQDMDHENMFWYRQDPGLGLRLIYFSYDVKMKEKGDIPEGYSVSREKKERFSLILESASTNQTSMYLCASRDRGRGGTEAFFGQGTRLTVV.

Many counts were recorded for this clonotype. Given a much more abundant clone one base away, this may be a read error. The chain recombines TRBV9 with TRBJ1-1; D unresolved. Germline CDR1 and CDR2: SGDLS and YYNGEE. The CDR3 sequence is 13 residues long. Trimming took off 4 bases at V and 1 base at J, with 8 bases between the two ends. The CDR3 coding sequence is TGTGCCAGCAGCAGGGCGGGGAACACTGAAGCTTTCTTT. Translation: CASSRAGNTEAFF. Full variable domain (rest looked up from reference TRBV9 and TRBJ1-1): DSGVTQTPKHLITATGQRVTLRCSPRSGDLSVYWYQQSLDQGLQFLIQYYNGEERAKGNILERFSAQQFPDLHSELNLSSLELGDSALYFCASSRAGNTEAFFGQGTRLTVV.

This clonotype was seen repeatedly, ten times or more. CDR3: CASRTQGMGEKLFF. The CDR3 region has the DNA TGTGCCAGCAGGACACAGGGGATGGGGGAAAAACTGTTTTTT. This chain links TRBV12-3 or TRBV12-4 with TRBJ1-4; 7 bases are shared with TRBD1. With 6 bases clipped from V and 8 bases from J, the junction kept 9 bases outside the gene matches. The CDR3 covers 14 residues.

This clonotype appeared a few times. The CDR3 loop is CASSLELAGINEQFF. CDR3 sequence (DNA): TGCGCCAGCAGCTTGGAGCTAGCGGGAATAAATGAGCAGTTCTTC. V usage is TRBV5-1 and J usage is TRBJ2-1; 9 bases align to TRBD2. The CDR3 contains 15 residues. CDR1 is SGHRS, CDR2 YFSETQ, per germline. The trim removed 0 bases at V and 7 bases at J, leaving 5 bases unmatched.